This TCR beta chain was retrieved from a study of cytomegalovirus exposure and HLA in healthy donors. Researchers ran the PCR with 60 Vbeta and 13 Jbeta primers. Sequencing used immunoSEQ multiplex PCR; TCRdb keeps in-frame clones, though not all of them. The sample has fewer than 200,000 clones, approximately 75% seen once. There are 18 residues in the CDR3. Germline CDR1 SGHVS, CDR2 FQNEAQ. Trimming cost V 4 bases and J 5 bases; bases outside gene matches: 17. The source of this sequence is a young woman in good health and CMV-seronegative. This chain connects TRBV7-8 to TRBJ2-5, with 9 bases that match TRBD2. Sequencing was performed on PBMCs. The CDR3 protein is CASSSRGKRGAIYETQYF. In DNA, the CDR3 is TGTGCCAGCAGCTCACGGGGGAAGCGGGGGGCGATATACGAGACCCAGTACTTC.